One and the same sample provided the 30 T cell receptor beta chains below, sequenced in a study of CD8+ T cells in alopecia areata. The sequencing template was cDNA reverse transcribed from extracted RNA. Profiling relied on immunoSEQ multiplex PCR, and the TCRdb table lists in-frame clones only, not all of them. The sample yields 200,000 to 250,000 clones, more than 45% seen once. This specimen was CD4+ T cells sorted from blood, taken at week 0. The origin of the receptors is a human donor with alopecia areata.

CDR3 sequence reads: CASSLRRESYEQYF. The CDR3 bases are TGTGCCAGCAGTTTACGACGGGAGTCCTACGAGCAGTACTTC. The chain joins TRBV2 to TRBJ2-7; D may be TRBD2 (6 bases). CDR1 is SNHLY and CDR2 is FYNNEI in the germline V gene. This CDR3 is built from 14 residues. V was clipped by 5 bases and J by 1 base, with 12 bases between them.

The V gene is TRBV6-1, the J gene TRBJ1-2; D gene uncertain. This CDR3 region has 15 residues. The germline V gene has CDR1 MNHNS and CDR2 SASEGT. Trimming stripped 4 bases from V and 2 bases from J, with 14 bases between. In DNA, the CDR3 is TGTGCCAGCAGTGCTAGACATGATTCAAACTATGGCTACACCTTC. The encoded protein is CASSARHDSNYGYTF.

V and J are TRBV5-4 and TRBJ2-1, with 7 bases identical to TRBD2. The CDR3 is 15 amino acids. Germline CDR1 reads SGHNT; CDR2 reads YYREEE (reference sequence). V shed 0 bases and J 6 bases; nucleotides not matched to a gene: 6. CDR3 sequence (DNA): TGTGCCAGCAGCTTGGATCCGGGAGGCACCAATGAGCAGTTCTTC. This translates into CASSLDPGGTNEQFF.

This rearrangement joins TRBV2 to TRBJ1-2; TRBD1 matches 12 bases. Looked up from germline, CDR1 is SNHLY and CDR2 is FYNNEI. The ends lost 4 bases at V and 8 bases at J; junction bases unmatched: 5. The CDR3 sequence is 14 residues long. As DNA, the CDR3 is TGTGCCAGCAGTGGGGGACAGGGGGCACGCGGCTACACCTTC. This gives the protein CASSGGQGARGYTF.

This chain connects TRBV6-1 to TRBJ2-1; tentative D call: TRBD2 (6 bases). Trimming pared 5 bases from V and 4 bases from J, leaving 9 bases between. Germline V gene lookup returns CDR1 MNHNS and CDR2 SASEGT. The CDR3 loop spans 13 amino acids. The CDR3 loop is CASSRELYNEQFF. The DNA of the CDR3 is TGTGCCAGCAGTCGGGAGCTTTACAATGAGCAGTTCTTC.

The J gene is TRBJ2-1, the V gene TRBV7-6; TRBD2 agrees at 10 bases. Trimming at V came to 4 bases and at J to 8 bases, leaving 8 bases not matched to a gene. Germline V gives CDR1 SGHVS, CDR2 FNYEAQ. The CDR3 contains 15 residues. CDR3 DNA: TGTGCCAGCAGCTCCTCCCCTAGCGGGAGAGATGAGCAGTTCTTC. Protein product: CASSSSPSGRDEQFF.

In its sample, this clone was seen a few times. This sequence joins TRBV2 and TRBJ2-3; 10 bases are a match to TRBD2. The V segment lost 4 bases and the J segment 3 bases; nucleotides outside the gene matches: 4. Germline V CDR1 and CDR2: SNHLY, FYNNEI. CDR3 length equals 15 residues. The CDR3 coding sequence is TGTGCCAGCAGTGTAGCGGGAGGAGGTACAGATACGCAGTATTTT. Translation: CASSVAGGGTDTQYF.

This clone was detected a few times. The chain links TRBV7-9 to TRBJ1-4; 7 bases are shared with TRBD1. CDR3 size: 15 residues. The junction had 8 bases not matched to a gene; V was cut back by 5 bases and J by 5 bases. Germline assignment: CDR1 SEHNR and CDR2 FQNEAQ (reference sequence). Written as DNA, the CDR3 is TGTGCCAGCAGCCCTGGGGGACAGATGAATGAAAAACTGTTTTTT. It is translated as CASSPGGQMNEKLFF.

For this clone: Other DNA variants within this sample encode the same CDR3. The gene calls are TRBV30 and TRBJ1-5; 7 bases line up with TRBD1. The trim removed 0 bases at V and 3 bases at J, leaving 8 bases unmatched. Germline V CDR1 and CDR2: GTSNPN, SVGIG (reference sequence). The CDR3 contains 16 residues. The CDR3 region has the DNA TGTGCCTGGAGTGTAAGGGGCAGGGGGAACAATCAGCCCCAGCATTTT. Its protein is CAWSVRGRGNNQPQHF.

This clone has more than one count but fewer than ten. The chain recombines TRBV6-5 with TRBJ2-3, with 7 bases aligning to TRBD2. V trimming: 7 bases; J trimming: 10 bases; junction bases outside the gene matches: 14. This CDR3 is 14 amino acids long. Germline assignment: CDR1 MNHEY and CDR2 SVGAGI. CDR3 protein: CASTTSSGIAAQYF. The CDR3 DNA sequence: TGTGCCAGCACCACATCGAGCGGGATAGCGGCGCAGTATTTT.

The chain is built from TRBV29-1 and TRBJ1-1; D is uncertain. CDR1 SQVTM and CDR2 ANQGSEA come from the germline V gene. The CDR3 contains 13 residues. V dropped 7 bases and J dropped 0 bases, with 12 bases sitting between them. DNA for the CDR3: TGCAGCGGCAGCGGACGACTGAACACTGAAGCTTTCTTT. This codes for CSGSGRLNTEAFF.

The chain is built from TRBV27 and TRBJ1-1; a weak D match, TRBD1 (5 bases). The V gene's germline CDR1 is MNHEY and CDR2 SMNVEV (reference sequence). This CDR3 region has 14 residues. V was shortened by 2 bases and J by 1 base, with 8 bases between the two germline ends. This CDR3 is CASSLPGSNTEAFF. CDR3 coding DNA: TGTGCCAGCAGTTTACCAGGGTCGAACACTGAAGCTTTCTTT.

A few counts support this clone. The rearrangement joins TRBV5-1 to TRBJ2-2, with 7 bases identical to TRBD1. V was pared by 2 bases and J by 4 bases, with 5 bases of the junction left unmatched. The CDR3 runs to 15 residues. Germline CDR1 reads SGHRS; CDR2 reads YFSETQ. The CDR3 coding sequence is TGCGCCAGCAGCTTAGGGACAGCCATCACCGGGGAGCTGTTTTTT. Translating it yields CASSLGTAITGELFF. Looking up the rest from reference TRBV5-1 and TRBJ2-2 gives the full variable domain: KAGVTQTPRYLIKTRGQQVTLSCSPISGHRSVSWYQQTPGQGLQFLFEYFSETQRNKGNFPGRFSGRQFSNSRSEMNVSTLELGDSALYLCASSLGTAITGELFFGEGSRLTVL.

CDR3 loop: CSALAGGGYTF. CDR3 in DNA: TGCAGCGCCCTCGCCGGGGGAGGCTACACCTTC. The genes are TRBV29-1 and TRBJ1-2; weak D call: TRBD1 (5 bases). The CDR3 contains 11 residues. Germline V CDR1 and CDR2: SQVTM, ANQGSEA. The ends were cut back, 7 bases at V and 8 bases at J, with 14 bases in the middle. The entire variable domain, with the rest obtained from reference TRBV29-1 and TRBJ1-2, is as follows: SAVISQKPSRDICQRGTSLTIQCQVDSQVTMMFWYRQQPGQSLTLIATANQGSEATYESGFVIDKFPISRPNLTFSTLTVSNMSPEDSSIYLCSALAGGGYTFGSGTRLTVV.

The rearrangement joins TRBV5-4 to TRBJ2-7, with D possibly matching TRBD1 (6 bases). The CDR3 sequence is 14 residues long. The V and J ends lost 4 bases and 2 bases respectively, with 13 bases between them. Germline V gene lookup returns CDR1 SGHNT and CDR2 YYREEE (reference sequence). In DNA form, the CDR3 reads TGTGCCAGCAGCCCTTCACAGGGACCCTACGAGCAGTACTTC. Protein sequence: CASSPSQGPYEQYF.

This clone was detected a few times. The rearrangement joins TRBV2 to TRBJ2-3; 11 bases are shared with TRBD2. V lost 4 bases and J lost 5; bases outside the gene matches: 5. Germline CDR1 and CDR2: SNHLY and FYNNEI. The CDR3 contains 15 residues. CDR3 bases: TGTGCCAGCAGTGCACTACTAGCGGGGGAAGATACGCAGTATTTT. Protein: CASSALLAGEDTQYF.

The chain employs TRBV4-1 and TRBJ1-1, with 9 bases identical to TRBD1. This CDR3 is 14 amino acids long. J lost 2 bases, V lost 5 bases, and 3 bases had no gene match. The V gene's germline CDR1 is MGHRA and CDR2 YSYEKL. This CDR3 reads CASSKTGGNTEAFF. In DNA, the CDR3 is TGCGCCAGCAGCAAAACAGGGGGCAACACTGAAGCTTTCTTT.

This clone was counted a single time. The chain has TRBV2 and TRBJ1-5; D possibly corresponds to TRBD1 (5 bases). V was trimmed by 1 base and J by 7 bases, leaving 14 bases between them. This CDR3 is built from 15 residues. The germline V gene encodes CDR1 SNHLY and CDR2 FYNNEI. The CDR3 DNA sequence: TGTGCCAGCAGTGAAGTAGGATGGGGGGACCAGCCCCAGCATTTT. It codes for CASSEVGWGDQPQHF. The variable domain in full, completed from reference TRBV2 and TRBJ1-5, reads EPEVTQTPSHQVTQMGQEVILRCVPISNHLYFYWYRQILGQKVEFLVSFYNNEISEKSEIFDDQFSVERPDGSNFTLKIRSTKLEDSAMYFCASSEVGWGDQPQHFGDGTRLSIL.

The chain carries TRBV29-1 and TRBJ2-7; D gene ambiguous. CDR1 is SQVTM and CDR2 is ANQGSEA in the germline V gene. The V end lost 6 bases, the J end lost 0 bases, and 6 bases lay between the germline ends. The CDR3 contains 11 residues. The CDR3 region has the DNA TGCAGCGTCCGCAGCTCCTACGAGCAGTACTTC. The encoded protein is CSVRSSYEQYF.

J is TRBJ2-7 and V is TRBV5-1; D not resolved. Deletions cut 0 bases from V and 4 bases from J, with 14 bases between. Germline CDR1 reads SGHRS; CDR2 reads YFSETQ. The CDR3 runs to 15 residues. The CDR3 loop reads CASSLEGSLLYEQYF. In DNA, the CDR3 is TGCGCCAGCAGCTTGGAAGGCAGCCTACTTTACGAGCAGTACTTC. Looking up the rest from reference TRBV5-1 and TRBJ2-7 gives the full variable domain: KAGVTQTPRYLIKTRGQQVTLSCSPISGHRSVSWYQQTPGQGLQFLFEYFSETQRNKGNFPGRFSGRQFSNSRSEMNVSTLELGDSALYLCASSLEGSLLYEQYFGPGTRLTVT.

The chain joins TRBV19 to TRBJ1-2; 7 bases map to TRBD1. V shed 4 bases and J 2 bases; nucleotides not matched to a gene: 4. The CDR3 has 14 residues. Germline V gene sequence: CDR1 LNHDA, CDR2 SQIVND (reference sequence). The CDR3 DNA is TGTGCCAGTAGTACCCCGGGACAGAACTATGGCTACACCTTC. Its protein product is CASSTPGQNYGYTF. The entire variable domain, with the rest obtained from reference TRBV19 and TRBJ1-2, is as follows: DGGITQSPKYLFRKEGQNVTLSCEQNLNHDAMYWYRQDPGQGLRLIYYSQIVNDFQKGDIAEGYSVSREKKESFPLTVTSAQKNPTAFYLCASSTPGQNYGYTFGSGTRLTVV.

This chain joins TRBV27 and TRBJ1-3; possibly TRBD1 for D (6 bases). The CDR3 runs 14 residues. Germline V gene lookup returns CDR1 MNHEY and CDR2 SMNVEV (reference sequence). V shed 5 bases and J shed 4 bases, with 12 bases lying between them. DNA for the CDR3: TGTGCCAGCAGTAAGGGGGGGACGGGAAACACCATATATTTT. It codes for CASSKGGTGNTIYF.

The V gene is TRBV5-1, the J gene TRBJ2-7; D is undetermined. Germline CDR1 is SGHRS and CDR2 is YFSETQ. With 2 bases removed from V and 6 bases from J, the gap between germline ends came to 15 bases. CDR3 length: 14 residues. The CDR3 bases are TGCGCCAGCAGCTTCCTGGATCCGTTAAGCGAGCAGTACTTC. Its protein is CASSFLDPLSEQYF.

The V and J genes are TRBV7-9 and TRBJ2-4, with TRBD2 matching over 8 bases. Looked up from germline, CDR1 is SEHNR and CDR2 is FQNEAQ (reference sequence). V shed 10 bases, J shed 0 bases, and the junction held 11 bases outside the gene matches. This CDR3 is built from 16 residues. The CDR3, as DNA: TGTGCCAACGGTCAATCGACTAGCGAAGCCAAAAACATTCAGTACTTC. Translated: CANGQSTSEAKNIQYF.

The sample holds a few counts of this clone. The rearrangement links TRBV5-5 to TRBJ2-3, with a tentative D call TRBD1 (5 bases). V was cut by 4 bases and J by 8 bases, with 20 bases left in between. The CDR3 sequence is 15 residues long. In germline, CDR1 is SGHKS, CDR2 YYEKEE (reference sequence). The CDR3 DNA sequence: TGTGCCAGCAGCACGGACACCTTAAGATTGGGTACGCAGTATTTT. Its translation: CASSTDTLRLGTQYF. The whole variable domain, remainder taken from reference TRBV5-5 and TRBJ2-3, is DAGVTQSPTHLIKTRGQQVTLRCSPISGHKSVSWYQQVLGQGPQFIFQYYEKEERGRGNFPDRFSARQFPNYSSELNVNALLLGDSALYLCASSTDTLRLGTQYFGPGTRLTVL.

The sample holds a few counts of this clone. The chain is built from TRBV18 and TRBJ1-2; D is unresolved. The length of the CDR3 is 13 residues. The ends were cut back, 3 bases at V and 4 bases at J, with 9 bases in the middle. Germline V lookup: CDR1 KGHSH, CDR2 LQKENI. The CDR3 nucleotides are TGTGCCAGCTCACCGGGCAACGGCTATGGCTACACCTTC. This translates into CASSPGNGYGYTF.

The chain links TRBV29-1 to TRBJ2-7, with TRBD1 identical over 8 bases. The trim removed 7 bases at V and 5 bases at J, leaving 7 bases unmatched. Per the germline V gene, CDR1 is SQVTM and CDR2 is ANQGSEA. This CDR3 has 12 amino acids. The DNA of the CDR3 is TGCAGCGCCGACAGGGGACCGAACGAGCAGTACTTC. Amino acids: CSADRGPNEQYF.

The V gene is TRBV30, the J gene TRBJ1-1; the D gene is possibly TRBD1 (5 bases). Trimming cost V 4 bases and J 5 bases, with 14 bases left between them. The CDR3 covers 13 residues. Looked up from germline, CDR1 is GTSNPN and CDR2 is SVGIG (reference sequence). The CDR3 bases are TGTGCCTGGACAGTGGGGCCGGGGACTGAAGCTTTCTTT. Translation: CAWTVGPGTEAFF.

This clone turned up a few times. The J gene is TRBJ2-7, the V gene TRBV5-1, with 9 bases matching TRBD1. The CDR3 totals 19 residues. CDR1 and CDR2 from the germline V gene are SGHRS and YFSETQ. The ends lost 4 bases at V and 6 bases at J; junction bases unmatched: 23. The CDR3 loop reads CASSARISTGTGTVSEQYF. The CDR3 nucleotides read TGCGCCAGCAGCGCACGAATATCCACCGGGACAGGGACAGTCTCCGAGCAGTACTTC.

The chain carries TRBV6-5 and TRBJ2-1; a weak D match, TRBD1 (5 bases). With 5 bases removed from V and 4 bases from J, the gap between germline ends came to 9 bases. The CDR3 sequence is 13 residues long. The germline V gene encodes CDR1 MNHEY and CDR2 SVGAGI. The CDR3 reads CASSNGAYNEQFF. The CDR3 nucleotides read TGTGCCAGCAGTAATGGGGCGTACAATGAGCAGTTCTTC.